A selection of T cell receptor beta chains follows, all from one sample in a study of vaccination effects on CD4 cells after COVID-19. These receptors lack a known antigen. TCRdb's table, derived via immunoSEQ multiplex PCR, lists solely in-frame clones and lacks some. The data hold about 26,000 clones, with around 78% observed a single time. Here the sequenced sample was CD4+ T cells from PBMCs cultured with HCoV-NL63 spike peptides, taken before COVID-19 vaccination. These TCRs come from a human donor who had a prior SARS-CoV-2 infection. Both conserved end residues are part of each CDR3. D genes are given only for firm matches. Expanded clones get a size class; other rows say once, few or many, or leave the size out.

V,D,J,size,DNA,CDR3
TRBV21-1,-,TRBJ1-1,-,TGTGCCAGCAGCACCAATGAGGCTTTCTTT,CASSTNEAFF
TRBV30,-,TRBJ1-4,-,TGTGCCTGGAGCGTTGACCGGTGGGAAAAACTGTTTTTT,CAWSVDRWEKLFF
TRBV7-9,TRBD2,TRBJ2-5,-,TGTGCCAGCAGCGCCCTCGGGTTGGGGGAGGGATACCAAGAGACCCAGTACTTC,CASSALGLGEGYQETQYF
TRBV5-4,-,TRBJ1-6,-,TGTGCCAGCAGCTTGGCCGGGGAGTTGGGTAATTCACCCCTCCACTTT,CASSLAGELGNSPLHF
TRBV6-5,-,TRBJ2-5,-,TGTGCCAGCAAGTTTGCAGGGGAAGAGACCCAGTACTTC,CASKFAGEETQYF
TRBV7-6,TRBD2,TRBJ2-2,-,TGTGCCAGCAGCCGGCCGGGACTAGCGTCGAACACCGGGGAGCTGTTTTTT,CASSRPGLASNTGELFF
TRBV27,-,TRBJ2-7,-,TGTGCCAGCAGTTTAAGGCCAGTAGGGGTCTACGAGCAGTACTTC,CASSLRPVGVYEQYF
TRBV12-5,TRBD1,TRBJ1-5,-,TGTGCTAGTGGGACAGGGGGTAATCAGCCCCAGCATTTT,CASGTGGNQPQHF
TRBV15,-,TRBJ1-4,-,TGTGCCACCAGCAGAGAGGGACACAGACGTGAAAAACTGTTTTTT,CATSREGHRREKLFF
TRBV5-1,-,TRBJ1-1,-,TGCGCCAGCAGCTTGGAGCCGACAGGACCGAACACTGAAGCTTTCTTT,CASSLEPTGPNTEAFF
TRBV12-3/TRBV12-4,TRBD1,TRBJ1-5,-,TGTGCCAGCAGTTTCAGGCGGGACAGGGCCCAGCATTTT,CASSFRRDRAQHF
TRBV2,-,TRBJ1-1,-,TGTGCCAGCACGCAGGGAGCGACGAACACTGAAGCTTTCTTT,CASTQGATNTEAFF
TRBV6-6,TRBD1,TRBJ1-3,-,TGTGCCAGCAGTCGGGCGGCAGGGGGGTACTCTGGAAACACCATATATTTT,CASSRAAGGYSGNTIYF
TRBV11-3,TRBD2,TRBJ2-3,-,TGTGCCAGCAGCCAAAGACTAGCGGGGGCCGCAGATACGCAGTATTTT,CASSQRLAGAADTQYF
TRBV5-1,-,TRBJ2-3,-,TGCGCCAGCAGCCGCGGGACAACCCGGATGGTCGGAGATACGCAGTATTTT,CASSRGTTRMVGDTQYF
TRBV7-6,-,TRBJ1-2,-,TGTGCCAGCAGCTTAGCAGCAGGGTCCGCCTATGGCTACACCTTC,CASSLAAGSAYGYTF
TRBV11-3,TRBD1,TRBJ1-4,-,TGTGCCAGCAGCCCGATAGGGACAGGTGGTGAAAAACTGTTTTTT,CASSPIGTGGEKLFF
TRBV11-3,-,TRBJ2-1,once,TGTGCCAGCAGCTTACAGGGGTCCTACAATGAGCAGTTCTTC,CASSLQGSYNEQFF
TRBV5-1,TRBD1,TRBJ2-5,-,TGCGCCAGCAGCAACAACGGACAGGGGAGCCAAGAGACCCAGTACTTC,CASSNNGQGSQETQYF
TRBV11-1,TRBD1,TRBJ2-3,-,TGTGCCAGCAGCTCGCCGGGACAGGGGTTAGATACGCAGTATTTT,CASSSPGQGLDTQYF
TRBV7-2,-,TRBJ2-3,-,TGTGCCAGCAGCTTTCGGCGGGCTACAGATACGCAGTATTTT,CASSFRRATDTQYF
TRBV20-1,-,TRBJ1-1,-,TGCAGTGCTAGTAGGGGGGGAAGGAAAGCTGAAGCTTTCTTT,CSASRGGRKAEAFF
TRBV29-1,TRBD2,TRBJ2-1,-,TGCAGCGTTGGAGGGACTAGCGGGCGTAGCTCCTACAATGAGCAGTTCTTC,CSVGGTSGRSSYNEQFF